This T cell receptor beta chain appears in the sequencing data of a study of CD8 T cells in Susac syndrome. Reverse transcription of roughly 0.45 to 1 ug RNA used random hexamers. Amplification of the TCR beta CDR3 was carried out by immunoSEQ multiplex PCR, which spanned a total of 54 Vbeta and 13 Jbeta segments. TCRdb re-derived calls from the immunoSEQ multiplex PCR reads in MiXCR, one entry per CDR3 protein. The sample carries approximately 210,000 distinct CDR3 sequences, about 96% recorded once. TEMRA cells were enriched by FACS, and CD4+ and CD8+ T cells were negatively isolated. Germline assignment: CDR1 MGHRA and CDR2 YSYEKL. Unmatched junction bases numbered 4, after V lost 3 bases and J lost 0 bases. There are 16 residues in the CDR3.

This receptor was taken from a human donor with multiple sclerosis. Sequenced input: CD4+ T cells from PBMCs. The chain combines TRBV4-1 with TRBJ1-4; 7 bases match TRBD1. The CDR3 protein is CASSHPTGATNEKLFF. The CDR3, as DNA: TGCGCCAGCAGCCATCCTACAGGGGCAACTAATGAAAAACTGTTTTTT.